The next 22 T cell receptor beta chains were all read from a single sample in a study of T cell responses to AZD1222 COVID-19 vaccine. Profiling relied on immunoSEQ multiplex PCR, and the TCRdb table lists in-frame clones only, not all of them. Of around 110,000 clones listed, nearly 90% are singletons. Source: peripheral blood, taken 28 days after the second AZD1222 dose. These receptors all come from an adult who received the AZD1222 COVID-19 vaccine.

This sequence joins TRBV25-1 and TRBJ1-6, with 8 positions matching TRBD1. From germline, CDR1 is MGHDK and CDR2 SYGVNS. With 3 bases clipped from V and 7 bases from J, the junction kept 8 bases outside the gene matches. CDR3 size: 16 residues. The CDR3 DNA is TGTGCCAGCAGTGATCTTGGACAGGGCGGGAATTCACCCCTCCACTTT. Its protein is CASSDLGQGGNSPLHF.

The chain is built from TRBV5-5 and TRBJ1-5, with D maybe TRBD1 (5 bases). Germline CDR1 SGHKS, CDR2 YYEKEE (reference sequence). This CDR3 region has 14 residues. V lost 4 bases and J 6 bases, leaving 14 bases between the germline ends. This CDR3 is CASSLDSTPQPQHF. CDR3 DNA sequence: TGTGCCAGCAGCCTCGACAGTACCCCTCAGCCCCAGCATTTT.

The V and J genes are TRBV4-2 and TRBJ2-3; unclear D gene. V was trimmed by 0 bases and J by 0 bases, leaving 4 bases between them. There are 14 residues in the CDR3. Germline CDR1 reads LGHNA; CDR2 reads YNFKEQ. Here the CDR3 reads CASSQDGSTDTQYF. CDR3 DNA: TGTGCCAGCAGCCAAGACGGGAGCACAGATACGCAGTATTTT.

The V and J genes are TRBV30 and TRBJ2-7; D is unclear. The V end lost 3 bases, the J end lost 2 bases, and 5 bases lay between the germline ends. CDR1 and CDR2 (germline): GTSNPN, SVGIG (reference sequence). This CDR3 has 11 residues. The CDR3 loop is CAWSTTYEQYF. In DNA form, the CDR3 reads TGTGCCTGGAGCACTACCTACGAGCAGTACTTC.

V and J are TRBV7-6 and TRBJ1-4, with TRBD1 identical over 8 bases. Per germline, CDR1 SGHVS and CDR2 FNYEAQ. Losses at the gene ends were 5 bases for V and 12 bases for J; bases not matched to a gene: 8. CDR3 length: 13 amino acids. Here the CDR3 reads CASSAEDRAELFF. The CDR3 nucleotides read TGTGCCAGCAGCGCCGAGGACAGGGCGGAACTGTTTTTT.

The genes are TRBV21-1 and TRBJ1-2. TRBV21-1 has pseudogene status. The CDR3 totals 12 residues. The CDR3 region is CASSHGGDGYTF. DNA for the CDR3: TGTGCCAGCAGCCACGGGGGGGACGGCTACACCTTC.

V usage is TRBV6-7 and J usage is TRBJ2-3; D may correspond to TRBD1 or TRBD2 (5 bases each). TRBV6-7 is reported as an ORF; its role is uncertain. The CDR3 is 15 amino acids. Trimming pared 4 bases from V and 4 bases from J, leaving 15 bases between. The DNA of the CDR3 is TGTGCCAGCAGTTCGGGGCTAGGTGATCCAGATACGCAGTATTTT. Translated, it gives CASSSGLGDPDTQYF.

The chain is built from TRBV11-2 and TRBJ1-3; D gene unclear. V was pared by 8 bases and J by 1 base, with 15 bases between. CDR1 SGHAT and CDR2 FQNNGV come from the germline V gene. The CDR3 sequence is 15 residues long. CDR3: CASQKFTKSGNTIYF. The CDR3 coding sequence is TGTGCCAGCCAGAAGTTTACTAAATCTGGAAACACCATATATTTT.

The chain joins TRBV6-2 or TRBV6-3 to TRBJ2-2; no clear D gene. V was trimmed by 3 bases and J by 5 bases, leaving 13 bases between them. From germline, CDR1 is MNHEY and CDR2 SVGEGT. This CDR3 has 15 residues. CDR3 protein: CASSYSAGGTGELFF. The CDR3 region has the DNA TGTGCCAGCAGTTATTCGGCAGGCGGAACCGGGGAGCTGTTTTTT.

The chain has TRBV29-1 and TRBJ1-1; D not certain. V was cut by 8 bases and J by 10 bases, with 17 bases left in between. This CDR3 spans 11 amino acids. The germline gives CDR1 SQVTM, CDR2 ANQGSEA. The CDR3 DNA sequence: TGCAGCTACCAGGTGCACTCGGTAGCTTTCTTT. Translation gives CSYQVHSVAFF.

This chain uses TRBV28 with TRBJ1-4; a weak D match, TRBD1 (6 bases). The length of the CDR3 is 15 residues. V lost 4 bases, J lost 3 bases, and 12 bases lay in between. The germline CDR1 and CDR2 sequences are MDHEN and SYDVKM. The DNA for the CDR3 is TGTGCCAGCAGTTCCCCGGGACAACCTAATGAAAAACTGTTTTTT. Encoded protein: CASSSPGQPNEKLFF.

The chain carries TRBV27 and TRBJ1-4; 7 bases match TRBD1. Germline V gives CDR1 MNHEY, CDR2 SMNVEV (reference sequence). Trimming cost V 5 bases and J 0 bases; bases outside gene matches: 0. CDR3 length: 14 residues. CDR3 residues: CASSGTATNEKLFF. CDR3 DNA: TGTGCCAGCAGTGGGACAGCAACTAATGAAAAACTGTTTTTT.

The chain combines TRBV7-2 with TRBJ2-1, with 8 bases fitting TRBD2. There are 13 residues in the CDR3. Losses at the gene ends were 4 bases for V and 7 bases for J; bases not matched to a gene: 3. The germline gives CDR1 SGHTA, CDR2 FQGNSA. The chain's CDR3 is CASSSGGLNEQFF. For the CDR3, the DNA is TGTGCCAGCAGCTCGGGGGGGTTGAATGAGCAGTTCTTC.

V gene TRBV5-1 combines with J gene TRBJ1-1; D uncertain. The CDR3 covers 13 residues. V shed 1 base and J shed 7 bases, with 11 bases lying between them. CDR1 and CDR2 (germline): SGHRS, YFSETQ. CDR3 DNA: TGCGCCAGCAGCTTGCAAGGGTTCGGTGAAGCTTTCTTT. It specifies CASSLQGFGEAFF.

The gene calls are TRBV28 and TRBJ2-1; a weak D match, TRBD1 (5 bases). CDR1 is MDHEN, CDR2 SYDVKM, per germline. With 7 bases removed from V and 4 bases from J, the gap between germline ends came to 17 bases. The CDR3 is 15 residues long. CDR3 loop: CASTNGQGIYNEQFF. The DNA of the CDR3 is TGTGCCAGCACCAACGGGCAGGGAATTTACAATGAGCAGTTCTTC. The whole variable domain, filled in from reference TRBV28 and TRBJ2-1, reads DVKVTQSSRYLVKRTGEKVFLECVQDMDHENMFWYRQDPGLGLRLIYFSYDVKMKEKGDIPEGYSVSREKKERFSLILESASTNQTSMYLCASTNGQGIYNEQFFGPGTRLTVL.

This clone was found a few times. This chain links TRBV28 with TRBJ2-7; D not certain. Germline V lookup: CDR1 MDHEN, CDR2 SYDVKM. The CDR3 spans 16 residues. The germline V and J ends were trimmed by 6 bases and 0 bases, with 18 bases remaining between them. The CDR3 sequence: CASSPLRGLSSYEQYF. CDR3 coding DNA: TGTGCCAGCAGCCCGCTCAGAGGTTTAAGCTCCTACGAGCAGTACTTC.

Concerning this clone: Other DNA sequences in this sample translate to the same CDR3. This chain uses TRBV12-3 or TRBV12-4 with TRBJ1-1; no clear D gene. Trimming shortened V by 3 bases and J by 4 bases, and 3 bases separated the two germline ends. This CDR3 spans 11 amino acids. The CDR3 spells CASSLGTEAFF. The DNA for the CDR3 is TGTGCCAGCAGTTTGGGCACTGAAGCTTTCTTT.

This chain uses TRBV24-1 with TRBJ1-6; D is undetermined. The germline V and J ends were trimmed by 1 base and 0 bases, with 12 bases remaining between them. CDR1 and CDR2 (germline): KGHDR, SFDVKD. The CDR3 has 18 residues. The CDR3 region is CATSDFPSQSSYNSPLHF. CDR3 nucleotide sequence: TGTGCCACCAGTGATTTCCCCTCTCAGAGCTCCTATAATTCACCCCTCCACTTT.

This chain links TRBV29-1 with TRBJ2-3; the D gene could be TRBD1 or TRBD2 (6 bases each). The CDR3 length is 13 residues. Germline lookup yields CDR1 SQVTM and CDR2 ANQGSEA. Trimming took 7 bases from V and 1 from J, leaving 12 bases between them. CDR3 sequence reads: CSAVGGGTDTQYF. CDR3 nucleotide sequence: TGCAGCGCTGTGGGGGGCGGCACAGATACGCAGTATTTT.

This clone is a singleton in its sample. This chain links TRBV7-9 with TRBJ2-7; 11 bases fit TRBD1. V shed 4 bases, J shed 5 bases, and the junction held 7 bases outside the gene matches. The V gene's germline CDR1 is SEHNR and CDR2 FQNEAQ (reference sequence). This CDR3 has 15 amino acids. Here the CDR3 DNA reads TGTGCCAGCAGCTCCCCTGGACAGGGGGCCCACGAGCAGTACTTC. It specifies CASSSPGQGAHEQYF.

The genes are TRBV27 and TRBJ2-1; 9 nucleotides match TRBD2. CDR3 length: 15 amino acids. Germline V gives CDR1 MNHEY, CDR2 SMNVEV (reference sequence). V shed 5 bases, J shed 10 bases, and the junction held 12 bases outside the gene matches. The DNA of the CDR3 is TGTGCCAGCAGTCAAACCGGGACTAGCCCACCCGAGCAGTTCTTC. Translating gives CASSQTGTSPPEQFF.

V and J are TRBV12-3 or TRBV12-4 and TRBJ2-5; the D gene is possibly TRBD2 (5 bases). CDR3 size: 13 residues. V shed 6 bases and J shed 7 bases, with 15 bases lying between them. The DNA for the CDR3 is TGTGCCAGCAGGCCCGGACCACGGGGGACCCAGTACTTC. Encoded protein: CASRPGPRGTQYF.